The 18 T cell receptor beta chains listed next were all sequenced from one sample in a study of regulatory T cells in long-lasting Graves disease. Through Arm-PCR of CDR3 regions and iRepertoire HTBI primers, TCR beta libraries were built. TCRdb re-derived calls from the multiplex PCR reads in MiXCR, one entry per CDR3 protein. Of roughly 400,000 distinct CDR3 sequences listed, about a fifth are singletons. Time point given: persistent/refractory GD, antithyroid drugs over 5 years with positive TRAb. The TCR library was made from RNA extracted from PBMCs. This specimen consisted of peripheral blood mononuclear cells (PBMCs), obtained when the disease was refractory, from a patient treated with antithyroid drugs. These TCRs come from a female donor with Graves disease.

This clonotype appeared a few times. This rearrangement joins TRBV7-3 to TRBJ1-5; the match to TRBD1 covers 10 bases. V lost 3 bases to trimming and J lost 5 bases; unmatched junction nucleotides: 10. CDR1 is SGHTA and CDR2 is FQGTGA in the germline V gene. The CDR3 has 17 residues. CDR3 in amino acids: CASSFLSGQGFYQPQHF. The CDR3 coding sequence is TGTGCCAGCAGCTTCCTATCGGGACAGGGGTTTTATCAGCCCCAGCATTTT.

With respect to this clonotype: This sequence may be a read error, since a much larger clone differs from it by one base. This chain links TRBV5-5 with TRBJ1-4, with D possibly being TRBD1 (5 bases). Per the germline V gene, CDR1 is SGHKS and CDR2 is YYEKEE (reference sequence). V lost 0 bases, J lost 4 bases, and 13 bases lay in between. The CDR3 is 16 residues long. CDR3 nucleotides: TGTGCCAGCAGCTTGGCCTCGGGACGGATTAATGAAAAACTGTTTTTT. This sequence encodes CASSLASGRINEKLFF.

This clonotype came up many times. The chain has TRBV25-1 and TRBJ1-1, with 9 bases identical to TRBD1. Looked up from germline, CDR1 is MGHDK and CDR2 is SYGVNS. V lost 5 bases to trimming and J lost 5 bases; unmatched junction nucleotides: 6. There are 14 residues in the CDR3. Here the CDR3 DNA reads TGTGCCAGCAGTCCTATCGGACAGGGGACTGAAGCTTTCTTT. Residues: CASSPIGQGTEAFF.

The V call is TRBV20-1, the J call TRBJ2-5, with 7 bases fitting TRBD2. The germline CDR1 and CDR2 sequences are DFQATT and SNEGSKA (reference sequence). With 0 bases clipped from V and 1 base from J, the junction kept 5 bases outside the gene matches. This CDR3 has 15 residues. CDR3 sequence: CSARESGGPQETQYF. CDR3 coding DNA: TGCAGTGCTAGAGAATCGGGAGGCCCCCAAGAGACCCAGTACTTC.

In the case of this clonotype: The germline gene is not matched at one end of the junction; a read error may be the cause. This chain uses TRBV7-9 with TRBJ2-7; D remains ambiguous. CDR1 SEHNR and CDR2 FQNEAQ come from the germline V gene (reference sequence). This CDR3 has 12 residues. CDR3 DNA: TGTGCCAGCAGCTTATTAGGCTACGAGCAGTGCTTC. Translated: CASSLLGYEQCF.

The chain is built from TRBV19 and TRBJ2-5, with D tentatively TRBD1 (5 bases). Trimming pared 6 bases from V and 5 bases from J, leaving 16 bases between. This CDR3 spans 14 amino acids. Germline V gene lookup returns CDR1 LNHDA and CDR2 SQIVND (reference sequence). The CDR3 DNA reads TGTGCCAGTAGGCGGACACGCCGTGAGGAGACCCAGTACTTC. Amino acids: CASRRTRREETQYF. Full variable domain (missing parts from reference TRBV19 and TRBJ2-5): DGGITQSPKYLFRKEGQNVTLSCEQNLNHDAMYWYRQDPGQGLRLIYYSQIVNDFQKGDIAEGYSVSREKKESFPLTVTSAQKNPTAFYLCASRRTRREETQYFGPGTRLLVL.

The table lists this clonotype with many counts. The chain employs TRBV2 and TRBJ2-7; 8 positions agree with TRBD2. V gave up 6 bases and J gave up 6 bases; unmatched junction bases: 7. The CDR3 has 13 amino acids. Germline CDR1 and CDR2: SNHLY and FYNNEI. The CDR3 spells CASSAGTSFEQYF. CDR3 bases: TGTGCCAGCAGCGCCGGGACTAGTTTCGAGCAGTACTTC.

This clonotype was seen at least ten times. The chain has TRBV11-2 and TRBJ2-2; 9 bases line up with TRBD2. J gave up 6 bases and V 5 bases, and 4 bases lay outside the gene matches. Germline assignment: CDR1 SGHAT and CDR2 FQNNGV. This CDR3 spans 14 amino acids. CDR3 residues: CASSPIAGAGELFF. CDR3 DNA sequence: TGTGCCAGCAGCCCGATAGCGGGAGCCGGGGAGCTGTTTTTT.

V usage is TRBV20-1 and J usage is TRBJ2-1; 10 bases match TRBD1. V was clipped by 6 bases and J by 6 bases; unmatched bases: 11. The CDR3 has 15 residues. CDR1 is DFQATT, CDR2 SNEGSKA, per germline (reference sequence). CDR3 bases: TGCAGTGCCCAAGAGGGGGACAGGGGAAGCAATGAGCAGTTCTTC. Its protein is CSAQEGDRGSNEQFF.

This clonotype occurred many times. The V call is TRBV20-1, the J call TRBJ2-7; D might be TRBD2 (6 bases). The length of the CDR3 is 15 residues. V was clipped by 1 base and J by 0 bases, with 13 bases between them. Germline-derived CDR1 and CDR2 are DFQATT and SNEGSKA (reference sequence). CDR3 region: CSARGWEATSYEQYF. CDR3 DNA sequence: TGCAGTGCTAGAGGGTGGGAGGCAACCTCCTACGAGCAGTACTTC.

This clonotype was picked up a small number of times. A much larger clone lies a single base off, so this may be a read error. The rearrangement uses TRBV30 and TRBJ2-5; D is perhaps TRBD1 (6 bases). This CDR3 has 14 residues. V was shortened by 3 bases and J by 3 bases, with 14 bases between the two germline ends. The germline V gene encodes CDR1 GTSNPN and CDR2 SVGIG (reference sequence). The CDR3 protein is CAWSPQGKEETQYF. In DNA form, the CDR3 reads TGTGCCTGGAGCCCCCAGGGGAAGGAAGAGACCCAGTACTTC.

In this sample, this clonotype turned up many times. CDR3 sequence (DNA): TGTGCCAGCAGCTTAGGACAGTCCCCAATTTACGAGCAGTACTTC. It translates to CASSLGQSPIYEQYF. The chain recombines TRBV11-2 with TRBJ2-7; maybe TRBD1 (5 bases). The V and J ends lost 1 base and 4 bases respectively, with 14 bases between them. Germline V gene data show CDR1 as SGHAT and CDR2 as FQNNGV. This CDR3 has 15 residues.

This clonotype was seen repeatedly, ten times or more. The chain combines TRBV2 with TRBJ1-5; D ambiguous. Trimming cost V 0 bases and J 3 bases, with 9 bases left between them. CDR3 length: 15 residues. Germline V CDR1 and CDR2: SNHLY, FYNNEI. The CDR3 DNA is TGTGCCAGCAGTGAAGCAAGCGGCACCAATCAGCCCCAGCATTTT. It encodes CASSEASGTNQPQHF.

This clonotype was observed many times. This chain links TRBV2 with TRBJ1-1; D possibly corresponds to TRBD1 (6 bases). The length of the CDR3 is 13 residues. Germline values: CDR1 SNHLY, CDR2 FYNNEI. The V end was cut by 8 bases, the J end by 3 bases, with 13 bases between. The chain's CDR3 is CASASQGDTEAFF. The DNA for the CDR3 is TGTGCCAGCGCATCACAGGGAGACACTGAAGCTTTCTTT.

The rearrangement links TRBV7-3 to TRBJ2-4; the match to TRBD1 covers 7 bases. Trimming at V came to 5 bases and at J to 7 bases, leaving 8 bases not matched to a gene. This CDR3 comprises 14 residues. Germline CDR1 is SGHTA and CDR2 is FQGTGA. The CDR3 DNA reads TGTGCCAGCAGCGTCGACCGGGACAGCAACATTCAGTACTTC. Translating gives CASSVDRDSNIQYF.

This chain uses TRBV7-2 with TRBJ1-6; maybe TRBD1 (6 bases). Per the germline V gene, CDR1 is SGHTA and CDR2 is FQGNSA. The V and J ends lost 5 bases and 6 bases respectively, with 14 bases between them. CDR3 length: 15 amino acids. The CDR3 bases are TGTGCCAGCAGCACCCGGACAGCTAGTAATTCACCCCTCCACTTT. It translates to CASSTRTASNSPLHF.

This clonotype was counted only a few times. V gene TRBV12-3 or TRBV12-4 combines with J gene TRBJ2-1, with D possibly matching TRBD2 (6 bases). V was shortened by 6 bases and J by 6 bases, with 21 bases between the two germline ends. The CDR3 is 16 amino acids. CDR3 loop: CASSLWGSGGVNEQFF. CDR3 DNA sequence: TGTGCCAGCAGCCTTTGGGGTAGCGGAGGGGTCAATGAGCAGTTCTTC.

The sample holds a few counts of this clonotype. The chain recombines TRBV29-1 with TRBJ1-2; weak D call: TRBD1 (6 bases). The CDR3 loop spans 13 amino acids. Germline-derived CDR1 and CDR2 are SQVTM and ANQGSEA. V lost 7 bases and J 6 bases, leaving 18 bases between the germline ends. CDR3 nucleotide sequence: TGCAGCGCTCGAATGCCAGGGGCTGATGGCTACACCTTC. This codes for CSARMPGADGYTF.